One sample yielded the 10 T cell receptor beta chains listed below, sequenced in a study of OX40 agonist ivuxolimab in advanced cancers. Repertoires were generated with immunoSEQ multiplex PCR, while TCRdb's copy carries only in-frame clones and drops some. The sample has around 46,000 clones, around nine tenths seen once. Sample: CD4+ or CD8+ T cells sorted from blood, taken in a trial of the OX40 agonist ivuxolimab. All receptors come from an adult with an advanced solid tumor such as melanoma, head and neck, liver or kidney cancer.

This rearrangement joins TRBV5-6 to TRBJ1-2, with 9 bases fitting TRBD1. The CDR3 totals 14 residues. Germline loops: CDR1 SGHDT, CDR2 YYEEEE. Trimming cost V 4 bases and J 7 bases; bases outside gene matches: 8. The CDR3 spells CASSPAGTGFGYTF. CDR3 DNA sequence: TGTGCCAGCAGCCCGGCAGGGACAGGGTTTGGCTACACCTTC.

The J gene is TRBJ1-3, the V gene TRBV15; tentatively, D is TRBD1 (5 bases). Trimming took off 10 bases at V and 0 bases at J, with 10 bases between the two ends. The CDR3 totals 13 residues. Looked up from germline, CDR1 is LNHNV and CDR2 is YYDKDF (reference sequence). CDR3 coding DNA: TGTGCCATAGGGGCGTACTCTGGAAACACCATATATTTT. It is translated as CAIGAYSGNTIYF.

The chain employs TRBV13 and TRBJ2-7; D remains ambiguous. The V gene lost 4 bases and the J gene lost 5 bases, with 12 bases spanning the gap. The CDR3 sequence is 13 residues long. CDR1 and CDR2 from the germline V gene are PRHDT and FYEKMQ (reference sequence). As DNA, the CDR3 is TGTGCCAGCAGCTCCGTCTCCCAGAACGAGCAGTACTTC. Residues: CASSSVSQNEQYF. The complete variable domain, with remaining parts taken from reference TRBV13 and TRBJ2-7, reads AAGVIQSPRHLIKEKRETATLKCYPIPRHDTVYWYQQGPGQDPQFLISFYEKMQSDKGSIPDRFSAQQFSDYHSELNMSSLELGDSALYFCASSSVSQNEQYFGPGTRLTVT.

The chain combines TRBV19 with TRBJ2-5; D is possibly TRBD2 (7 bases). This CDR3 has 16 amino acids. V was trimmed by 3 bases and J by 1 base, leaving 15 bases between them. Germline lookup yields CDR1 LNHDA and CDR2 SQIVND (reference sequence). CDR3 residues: CASSILTRGRQETQYF. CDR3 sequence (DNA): TGTGCCAGTAGTATCCTAACGCGGGGGCGCCAAGAGACCCAGTACTTC.

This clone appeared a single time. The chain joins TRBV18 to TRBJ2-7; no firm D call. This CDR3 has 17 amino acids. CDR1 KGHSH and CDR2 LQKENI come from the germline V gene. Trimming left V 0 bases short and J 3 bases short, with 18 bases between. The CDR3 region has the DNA TGTGCCAGCTCACCACCCCTAAGTGAAAGAGTCGGCTACGAGCAGTACTTC. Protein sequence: CASSPPLSERVGYEQYF.

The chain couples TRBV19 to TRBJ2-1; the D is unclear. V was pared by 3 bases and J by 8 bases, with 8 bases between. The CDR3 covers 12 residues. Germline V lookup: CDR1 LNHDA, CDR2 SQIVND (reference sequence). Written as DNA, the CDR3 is TGTGCCAGTAGTATCATGGGGTATGAGCAGTTCTTC. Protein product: CASSIMGYEQFF.

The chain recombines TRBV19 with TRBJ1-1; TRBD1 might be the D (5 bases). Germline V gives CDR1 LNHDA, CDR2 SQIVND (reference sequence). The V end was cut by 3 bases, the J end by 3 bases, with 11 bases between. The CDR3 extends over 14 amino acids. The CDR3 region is CASSMAGQDTEAFF. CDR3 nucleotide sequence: TGTGCCAGTAGTATGGCGGGGCAAGACACTGAAGCTTTCTTT.

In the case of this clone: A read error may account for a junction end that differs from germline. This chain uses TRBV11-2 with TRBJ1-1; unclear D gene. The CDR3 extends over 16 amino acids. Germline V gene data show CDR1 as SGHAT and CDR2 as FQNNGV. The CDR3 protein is CASNLGSPRVVAEAFF. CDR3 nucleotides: TGTGCCAGCAACTTAGGGAGCCCTAGGGTCGTGGCTGAAGCTTTCTTT. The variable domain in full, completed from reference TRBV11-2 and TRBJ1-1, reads EAGVAQSPRYKIIEKRQSVAFWCNPISGHATLYWYQQILGQGPKLLIQFQNNGVVDDSQLPKDRFSAERLKGVDSTLKIQPAKLEDSAVYLCASNLGSPRVVAEAFFGQGTRLTVV.

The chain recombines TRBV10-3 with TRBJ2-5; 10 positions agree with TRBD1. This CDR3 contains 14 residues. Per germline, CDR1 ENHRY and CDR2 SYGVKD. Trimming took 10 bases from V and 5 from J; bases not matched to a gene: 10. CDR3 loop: CATRDRGALETQYF. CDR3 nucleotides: TGTGCCACACGGGACAGGGGCGCTCTGGAGACCCAGTACTTC.

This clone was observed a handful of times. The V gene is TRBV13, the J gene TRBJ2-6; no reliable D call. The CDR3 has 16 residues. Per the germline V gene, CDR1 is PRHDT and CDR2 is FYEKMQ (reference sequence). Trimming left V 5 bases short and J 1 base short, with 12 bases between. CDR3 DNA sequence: TGTGCCAGCAGCCCTTTTTCGATGTCTGGGGCCAACGTCCTGACTTTC. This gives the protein CASSPFSMSGANVLTF.